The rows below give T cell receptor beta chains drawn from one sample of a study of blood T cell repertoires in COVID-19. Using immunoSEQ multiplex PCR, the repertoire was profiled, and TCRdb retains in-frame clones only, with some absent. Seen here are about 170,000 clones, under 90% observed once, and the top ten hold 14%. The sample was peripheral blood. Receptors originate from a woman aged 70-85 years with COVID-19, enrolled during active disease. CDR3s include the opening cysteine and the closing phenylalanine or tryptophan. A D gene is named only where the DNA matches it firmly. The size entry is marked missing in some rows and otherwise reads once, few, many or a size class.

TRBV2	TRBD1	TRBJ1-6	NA	CASSEFGRGLGNSPLHF	TGTGCCAGCAGTGAATTCGGCAGGGGGTTAGGAAATTCACCCCTCCACTTT
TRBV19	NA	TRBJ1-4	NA	CASSAGGAGEKLFF	TGTGCCAGTAGCGCGGGGGGGGCTGGTGAAAAACTGTTTTTT
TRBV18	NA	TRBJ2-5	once	CASSPPQGGQETQYF	TGTGCCAGCTCACCCCCGCAGGGGGGTCAAGAGACCCAGTACTTC
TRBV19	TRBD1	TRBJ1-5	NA	CASSIIQGADQPQHF	TGTGCCAGTAGTATCATACAGGGGGCAGACCAGCCCCAGCATTTT
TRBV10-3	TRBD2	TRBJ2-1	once	CAIRTSGSDEQFF	TGTGCCATCAGGACTAGCGGGAGTGATGAGCAGTTCTTC
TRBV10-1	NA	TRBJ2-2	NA	CASAGGGGTGELFF	TGCGCCAGCGCCGGAGGGGGGGGCACCGGGGAGCTGTTTTTT
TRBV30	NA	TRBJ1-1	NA	CAWGVMNTEAFF	TGTGCCTGGGGAGTTATGAACACTGAAGCTTTCTTT
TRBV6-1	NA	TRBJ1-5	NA	CASSERERDQPQHF	TGTGCCAGCAGTGAAAGGGAGAGAGATCAGCCCCAGCATTTT
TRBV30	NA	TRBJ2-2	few	CAWSAQRNGELFF	TGTGCCTGGAGCGCCCAGAGGAACGGGGAGCTGTTTTTT
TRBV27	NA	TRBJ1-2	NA	CASSFKSDYGYTF	TGTGCCAGCAGTTTTAAGTCAGATTATGGCTACACCTTC
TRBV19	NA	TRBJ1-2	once	CASTPKGTGFFGYTF	TGTGCCAGTACCCCAAAAGGAACAGGATTCTTCGGCTACACCTTC
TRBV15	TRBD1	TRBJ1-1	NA	CATSRAGDREFRPDMNTEAFF	TGTGCCACCAGCAGAGCTGGCGACAGGGAATTTCGACCCGACATGAACACTGAAGCTTTCTTT
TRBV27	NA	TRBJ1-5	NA	CASSPQQGGSNQPQHF	TGTGCCAGCAGTCCGCAACAGGGTGGAAGCAATCAGCCCCAGCATTTT
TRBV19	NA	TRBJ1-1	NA	CASSIQGNTEAFF	TGTGCCAGTAGTATCCAGGGAAACACTGAAGCTTTCTTT
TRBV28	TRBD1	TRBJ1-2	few	CASSLIEGATGYTF	TGTGCCAGCAGTTTAATTGAGGGGGCGACGGGCTACACCTTC
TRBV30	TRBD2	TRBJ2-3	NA	CAWTSGNTDTQYF	TGTGCCTGGACTAGCGGGAATACAGATACGCAGTATTTT
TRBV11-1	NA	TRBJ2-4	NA	CASSLQGLAKNIQYF	TGTGCCAGCAGCTTACAGGGTTTAGCCAAAAACATTCAGTACTTC
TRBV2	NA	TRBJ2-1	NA	CASSGRDLPYNEQFF	TGTGCCAGCAGTGGACGGGACTTGCCTTACAATGAGCAGTTCTTC
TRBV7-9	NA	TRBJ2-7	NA	CASSRTGYEQYF	TGTGCCAGCAGCCGAACAGGCTACGAGCAGTACTTC
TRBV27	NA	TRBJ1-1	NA	CASSFRGTEAFF	TGTGCCAGCAGTTTTCGCGGGACTGAAGCTTTCTTT
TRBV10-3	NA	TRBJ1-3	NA	CAISARSSGDGNTIYF	TGTGCCATCAGTGCCAGGTCGTCAGGGGATGGAAACACCATATATTTT
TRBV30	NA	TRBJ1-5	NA	CAWSAGDSIFDHQHF	TGTGCCTGGAGTGCCGGAGACAGCATATTCGATCACCAGCATTTT
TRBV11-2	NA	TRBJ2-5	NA	CASSFRTVEETQYF	TGTGCCAGCAGCTTCCGGACAGTCGAAGAGACCCAGTACTTC
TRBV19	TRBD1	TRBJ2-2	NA	CASGNRGRVEELFF	TGTGCCAGTGGAAACAGGGGGCGCGTTGAGGAGCTGTTTTTT
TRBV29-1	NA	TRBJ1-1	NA	CSVRAGARWGNTEAFF	TGCAGCGTCCGGGCGGGGGCGAGGTGGGGGAACACTGAAGCTTTCTTT
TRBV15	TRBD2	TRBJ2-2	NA	CATSRGTGGWTGELFF	TGTGCCACCAGCAGAGGAACGGGAGGTTGGACCGGGGAGCTGTTTTTT
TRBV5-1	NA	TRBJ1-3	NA	CASSKDLFEPGNTIYF	TGCGCCAGCAGCAAGGACTTATTTGAACCTGGAAACACCATATATTTT
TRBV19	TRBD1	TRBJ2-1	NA	CASRGRDRGPEQFF	TGTGCCAGTAGAGGGAGGGACAGGGGGCCTGAGCAGTTCTTC
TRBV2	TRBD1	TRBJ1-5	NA	CASRGGQGNQPQHF	TGTGCCAGCAGGGGAGGACAGGGAAATCAGCCCCAGCATTTT
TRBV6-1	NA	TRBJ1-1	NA	CASSEQGIGTEAFF	TGTGCCAGCAGTGAACAGGGGATAGGCACTGAAGCTTTCTTT
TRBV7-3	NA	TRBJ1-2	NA	CASSLSGPPSAYGYTF	TGTGCCAGCAGCTTAAGCGGCCCTCCTTCTGCCTATGGCTACACCTTC
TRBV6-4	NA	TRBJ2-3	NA	CASSDSDRSTDTQYF	TGTGCCAGCAGTGACTCCGACAGGAGCACAGATACGCAGTATTTT
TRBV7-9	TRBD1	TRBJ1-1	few	CASSEQGTEAFF	TGTGCCAGCAGCGAACAGGGGACTGAAGCTTTCTTT